The source of this T cell receptor (beta chain) is a study of T cell changes during pregnancy in multiple sclerosis. Germline loops: CDR1 SEHNR, CDR2 FQNEAQ (reference sequence). Trimming cost V 6 bases and J 4 bases; bases outside gene matches: 0. This CDR3 contains 13 residues. Repertoires were generated with immunoSEQ multiplex PCR, while TCRdb's copy carries only in-frame clones and drops some. Among more than 50,000 clones listed, roughly nine tenths were seen once. The J gene is TRBJ1-6, the V gene TRBV7-9, with 7 nucleotides matching TRBD1. Sequenced here: CD4+ T cells from peripheral blood mononuclear cells, sampled after pregnancy. The source of this sequence is a female donor in good health, enrolled as a control in a pregnancy study. The CDR3 sequence is CASRGQYNSPLHF. As DNA, the CDR3 is TGTGCCAGCAGGGGACAGTATAATTCACCCCTCCACTTT.